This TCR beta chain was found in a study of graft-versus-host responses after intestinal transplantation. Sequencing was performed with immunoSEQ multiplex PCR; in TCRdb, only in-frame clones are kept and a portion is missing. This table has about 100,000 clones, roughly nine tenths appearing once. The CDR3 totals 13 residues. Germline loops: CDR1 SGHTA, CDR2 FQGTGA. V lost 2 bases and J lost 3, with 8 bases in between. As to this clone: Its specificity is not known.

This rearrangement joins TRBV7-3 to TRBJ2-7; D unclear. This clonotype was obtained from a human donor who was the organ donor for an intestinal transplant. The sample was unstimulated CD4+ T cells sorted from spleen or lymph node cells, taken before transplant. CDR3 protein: CASSLLMGYEQYF. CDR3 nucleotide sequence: TGTGCCAGCAGCTTATTGATGGGCTACGAGCAGTACTTC.